The 30 T cell receptor beta chains below come from one sample, sequenced in a study of blood T cell repertoires in COVID-19. TCRdb keeps only in-frame clones here, not all; method: immunoSEQ multiplex PCR. Seen here are some 150,000 clones, about 88% observed once, and the top ten hold over 2%. Specimen: peripheral blood. These TCRs come from a human donor in a cohort sampled during active COVID-19.

V gene TRBV20-1 combines with J gene TRBJ2-1, with TRBD2 matching 7 bases. CDR1 DFQATT and CDR2 SNEGSKA come from the germline V gene (reference sequence). With 3 bases clipped from V and 4 bases from J, the junction kept 12 bases outside the gene matches. The CDR3 is 16 amino acids. CDR3 bases: TGCAGTGCTAGTGGGGGGAGGGGCCTATTTTACAATGAGCAGTTCTTC. Amino acid sequence: CSASGGRGLFYNEQFF.

The genes are TRBV14 and TRBJ2-3, with 10 positions matching TRBD2. CDR1 and CDR2 from the germline V gene are SGHDN and FVKESK. This CDR3 has 17 amino acids. V dropped 3 bases and J dropped 6; count of bases not matched to a gene: 12. The CDR3 reads CASSQGRAGGRLDTQYF. The CDR3 nucleotides are TGTGCCAGCAGCCAGGGTCGAGCGGGGGGGCGTCTGGATACGCAGTATTTT.

The chain has TRBV19 and TRBJ2-1, with TRBD2 identical over 7 bases. V gave up 0 bases and J gave up 3 bases; unmatched junction bases: 2. Germline lookup yields CDR1 LNHDA and CDR2 SQIVND (reference sequence). The length of the CDR3 is 15 residues. As DNA, the CDR3 is TGTGCCAGTAGTATAGAAAGCGGGAACTACAATGAGCAGTTCTTC. Translation gives CASSIESGNYNEQFF. Based on the CDR3 plus reference TRBV19 and TRBJ2-1, the full variable domain is DGGITQSPKYLFRKEGQNVTLSCEQNLNHDAMYWYRQDPGQGLRLIYYSQIVNDFQKGDIAEGYSVSREKKESFPLTVTSAQKNPTAFYLCASSIESGNYNEQFFGPGTRLTVL.

This clone has a single count. The chain employs TRBV7-8 and TRBJ2-7; TRBD1 aligns across 10 bases. The CDR3 consists of 16 residues. J gave up 7 bases and V 5 bases, and 14 bases lay outside the gene matches. Germline CDR1 reads SGHVS; CDR2 reads FQNEAQ. The CDR3 DNA sequence: TGTGCCAGCAGCCGTCGCCGAGACAGGGGGCGGGAGGAGCAGTACTTC. Translating gives CASSRRRDRGREEQYF.

This sequence joins TRBV5-4 and TRBJ1-2, with 7 bases matching TRBD1. The CDR3 runs 15 residues. J gave up 4 bases and V 0 bases, and 6 bases lay outside the gene matches. Germline V gene lookup returns CDR1 SGHNT and CDR2 YYREEE (reference sequence). CDR3 bases: TGTGCCAGCAGCTTGGAAACGACAGGGCCCTATGGCTACACCTTC. Translated: CASSLETTGPYGYTF.

This chain joins TRBV5-4 and TRBJ1-1; D remains ambiguous. Germline V gene lookup returns CDR1 SGHNT and CDR2 YYREEE (reference sequence). The V gene lost 4 bases and the J gene lost 3 bases, with 13 bases spanning the gap. CDR3 length: 14 amino acids. In DNA, the CDR3 is TGTGCCAGCAGCCTGACTCACGAGGACACTGAAGCTTTCTTT. Translating it yields CASSLTHEDTEAFF.

The gene calls are TRBV5-1 and TRBJ2-2, with a tentative D call TRBD1 (6 bases). The ends were cut back, 4 bases at V and 0 bases at J, with 13 bases in the middle. CDR1 is SGHRS and CDR2 is YFSETQ in the germline V gene. This CDR3 is 16 amino acids long. The CDR3 DNA is TGCGCCAGCAGCGGGGCAGGGGCTCCGAACACCGGGGAGCTGTTTTTT. Its translation: CASSGAGAPNTGELFF. The full variable domain, completed using reference TRBV5-1 and TRBJ2-2, is KAGVTQTPRYLIKTRGQQVTLSCSPISGHRSVSWYQQTPGQGLQFLFEYFSETQRNKGNFPGRFSGRQFSNSRSEMNVSTLELGDSALYLCASSGAGAPNTGELFFGEGSRLTVL.

This chain uses TRBV11-2 with TRBJ2-5; 12 bases map to TRBD2. The CDR3 sequence is 17 residues long. The V gene end was trimmed by 1 base and the J gene end by 4 bases; junction bases not matched to a gene: 7. The germline V gene has CDR1 SGHAT and CDR2 FQNNGV. The CDR3 coding sequence is TGTGCCAGCAGCTTAGGTGGACTAGCGGGAATGAGAGAGACCCAGTACTTC. Protein: CASSLGGLAGMRETQYF.

This chain joins TRBV29-1 and TRBJ1-2; 8 nucleotides agree with TRBD1. Looked up from germline, CDR1 is SQVTM and CDR2 is ANQGSEA. CDR3 length equals 14 residues. Trimming at V came to 0 bases and at J to 3 bases, leaving 3 bases not matched to a gene. The CDR3 spells CSVEEEDRDYGYTF. The CDR3 region has the DNA TGCAGCGTTGAAGAGGAGGACAGGGACTATGGCTACACCTTC. The full variable domain, rest sourced from reference TRBV29-1 and TRBJ1-2, is SAVISQKPSRDICQRGTSLTIQCQVDSQVTMMFWYRQQPGQSLTLIATANQGSEATYESGFVIDKFPISRPNLTFSTLTVSNMSPEDSSIYLCSVEEEDRDYGYTFGSGTRLTVV.

The rearrangement links TRBV7-2 to TRBJ2-7; no reliable D call. This CDR3 is 15 amino acids long. Germline CDR1 and CDR2: SGHTA and FQGNSA. Trimming cost V 5 bases and J 1 base, with 15 bases left between them. CDR3 sequence (DNA): TGTGCCAGCAGCGCAGGTGGTAGTTCTTCCTACGAGCAGTACTTC. Its translation: CASSAGGSSSYEQYF.

The count of this clone is one. The gene calls are TRBV19 and TRBJ2-1; the match to TRBD2 covers 10 bases. The CDR3 is made up of 17 amino acids. V lost 4 bases to trimming and J lost 9 bases; unmatched junction nucleotides: 15. Germline V CDR1 and CDR2: LNHDA, SQIVND (reference sequence). The chain's CDR3 is CASSTKREGRRGSEQFF. CDR3 nucleotide sequence: TGTGCCAGTAGTACAAAGCGGGAGGGCCGCCGAGGGAGTGAGCAGTTCTTC.

V usage is TRBV4-2 and J usage is TRBJ2-3; D possibly corresponds to TRBD2 (6 bases). V lost 0 bases, J lost 10 bases, and 8 bases lay in between. The CDR3 runs 12 residues. The V gene's germline CDR1 is LGHNA and CDR2 YNFKEQ. The CDR3 region has the DNA TGTGCCAGCAGCCAAGACCGGAGGGCGCAGTATTTT. Translated, it gives CASSQDRRAQYF.

The chain links TRBV5-4 to TRBJ1-2; a possible D gene is TRBD1 (5 bases). Looked up from germline, CDR1 is SGHNT and CDR2 is YYREEE (reference sequence). The CDR3 totals 13 residues. V lost 0 bases and J 6 bases, leaving 9 bases between the germline ends. Here the CDR3 reads CASSLGGRDGYTF. In DNA form, the CDR3 reads TGTGCCAGCAGCTTGGGGGGGAGGGATGGCTACACCTTC. Supplemented by reference TRBV5-4 and TRBJ1-2, the full variable domain reads ETGVTQSPTHLIKTRGQQVTLRCSSQSGHNTVSWYQQALGQGPQFIFQYYREEENGRGNFPPRFSGLQFPNYSSELNVNALELDDSALYLCASSLGGRDGYTFGSGTRLTVV.

The CDR3 spells CASSYNGDSGANVLTF. The CDR3 DNA follows: TGTGCCAGCAGTTACAACGGGGACTCTGGGGCCAACGTCCTGACTTTC. V usage is TRBV6-5 and J usage is TRBJ2-6; maybe TRBD2 (5 bases). This CDR3 is built from 16 residues. V lost 2 bases, J lost 0 bases, and 8 bases lay in between. Germline V gene data show CDR1 as MNHEY and CDR2 as SVGAGI.

The chain joins TRBV30 to TRBJ2-1; 10 nucleotides line up with TRBD2. CDR3 length: 19 residues. V gave up 2 bases and J gave up 4 bases; unmatched junction bases: 17. The germline V gene has CDR1 GTSNPN and CDR2 SVGIG (reference sequence). The CDR3 region is CAWSPPSGGLAAAYNEQFF. CDR3 DNA sequence: TGTGCCTGGAGTCCCCCCTCTGGTGGACTAGCGGCCGCTTACAATGAGCAGTTCTTC.

V is TRBV6-2 or TRBV6-3 and J is TRBJ2-4; tentative D call: TRBD2 (6 bases). Germline assignment: CDR1 MNHEY and CDR2 SVGEGT. The CDR3 loop spans 19 amino acids. V was cut by 0 bases and J by 0 bases, with 18 bases left in between. The CDR3 loop reads CASSYSVYRRGLAKNIQYF. The CDR3 nucleotides are TGTGCCAGCAGTTACTCTGTATACCGCCGGGGACTAGCCAAAAACATTCAGTACTTC.

This clone appeared a single time. The chain has TRBV6-1 and TRBJ1-2; weak D call: TRBD1 (5 bases). The CDR3 length is 16 residues. Deletions cut 3 bases from V and 6 bases from J, with 20 bases between. CDR1 is MNHNS and CDR2 is SASEGT in the germline V gene. The CDR3 loop reads CASSDFSFRGVDGYTF. In DNA, the CDR3 is TGTGCCAGCAGTGACTTTTCTTTTAGGGGCGTCGATGGCTACACCTTC.

The chain carries TRBV7-2 and TRBJ1-1, with 7 positions matching TRBD1. V gave up 6 bases and J gave up 10 bases; unmatched junction bases: 14. The CDR3 runs 14 residues. Germline lookup yields CDR1 SGHTA and CDR2 FQGNSA. The CDR3: CASSLQGTGEGAFF. As DNA, the CDR3 is TGTGCCAGCAGTTTACAGGGGACCGGGGAGGGAGCTTTCTTT.

The V gene is TRBV27, the J gene TRBJ2-7; 8 nucleotides agree with TRBD1. The CDR3 loop spans 14 amino acids. Trimming at V came to 3 bases and at J to 0 bases, leaving 1 base not matched to a gene. CDR1 and CDR2 from the germline V gene are MNHEY and SMNVEV (reference sequence). The CDR3 coding sequence is TGTGCCAGCAGTTTGGGGACAGGCTCCTACGAGCAGTACTTC. Translation: CASSLGTGSYEQYF.

The gene calls are TRBV5-1 and TRBJ2-3; 8 bases map to TRBD2. CDR1 is SGHRS, CDR2 YFSETQ, per germline. After removal of 0 bases from V and 5 bases from J, the junction contained 8 bases not matched to a gene. This CDR3 has 16 residues. CDR3 amino acids: CASSLVAGGAQDTQYF. The CDR3 coding sequence is TGCGCCAGCAGCTTGGTGGCGGGAGGCGCTCAAGATACGCAGTATTTT.

The V call is TRBV18, the J call TRBJ2-7, with 7 bases aligning to TRBD1. V was clipped by 1 base and J by 3 bases; unmatched bases: 6. CDR1 is KGHSH and CDR2 is LQKENI in the germline V gene. The CDR3 is 15 residues long. This CDR3 is CASSPLEGGGYEQYF. As DNA, the CDR3 is TGTGCCAGCTCACCACTGGAAGGGGGCGGCTACGAGCAGTACTTC.

J is TRBJ2-1 and V is TRBV11-2; D might be TRBD2 (6 bases). The germline CDR1 and CDR2 sequences are SGHAT and FQNNGV. V shed 2 bases and J shed 10 bases, with 21 bases lying between them. The CDR3 extends over 16 amino acids. The CDR3 spells CASSLYLGPGVIEQFF. The CDR3 DNA follows: TGTGCCAGCAGCTTATATTTGGGACCGGGGGTTATCGAGCAGTTCTTC.

This rearrangement joins TRBV5-1 to TRBJ2-5; possibly TRBD1 for D (6 bases). V was pared by 0 bases and J by 4 bases, with 16 bases between. This CDR3 is built from 16 residues. Germline V gene lookup returns CDR1 SGHRS and CDR2 YFSETQ. The CDR3 protein is CASSLGDTGYRETQYF. The DNA for the CDR3 is TGCGCCAGCAGCTTGGGGGACACAGGGTATAGAGAGACCCAGTACTTC.

The rearrangement joins TRBV3-1 (or the pseudogene TRBV3-2) to TRBJ1-4; maybe TRBD1 (6 bases). Between the trimmed V and J ends, which lost 4 bases and 3 bases, there was a span of 9 bases. The CDR3 runs 14 residues. Looked up from germline, CDR1 is LGHDT and CDR2 is YNNKEL (reference sequence). The CDR3 DNA is TGTGCCAGCAGCCCAGGGGCTTCTAATGAAAAACTGTTTTTT. Its translation is CASSPGASNEKLFF.

V usage is TRBV7-2 and J usage is TRBJ1-5, with TRBD1 matching over 10 bases. Germline assignment: CDR1 SGHTA and CDR2 FQGNSA. The CDR3 is 14 amino acids. Trimming removed 2 bases from V and 6 bases from J; junction bases left unmatched: 1. The CDR3 region is CASSLRQGAQPQHF. The DNA of the CDR3 is TGTGCCAGCAGCTTAAGACAGGGGGCTCAGCCCCAGCATTTT. The whole variable domain, remainder taken from reference TRBV7-2 and TRBJ1-5, is GAGVSQSPSNKVTEKGKDVELRCDPISGHTALYWYRQSLGQGLEFLIYFQGNSAPDKSGLPSDRFSAERTGGSVSTLTIQRTQQEDSAVYLCASSLRQGAQPQHFGDGTRLSIL.

The chain joins TRBV7-8 to TRBJ1-4, with 9 bases matching TRBD1. The V gene's germline CDR1 is SGHVS and CDR2 FQNEAQ. V shed 5 bases, J shed 3 bases, and the junction held 7 bases outside the gene matches. This CDR3 has 16 amino acids. The CDR3 is CASSLQGAIANEKLFF. DNA of the CDR3: TGTGCCAGCAGCCTACAGGGGGCGATAGCTAATGAAAAACTGTTTTTT.

The rearrangement joins TRBV19 to TRBJ1-1; D not certain. Germline V gives CDR1 LNHDA, CDR2 SQIVND (reference sequence). V gave up 5 bases and J gave up 5 bases, with 9 bases separating them. The CDR3 runs to 12 residues. The CDR3 region has the DNA TGTGCCAGTAGTTATGGCAGGACTGAAGCTTTCTTT. Amino acid sequence: CASSYGRTEAFF.

The table lists this clone with a few counts. V is TRBV2 and J is TRBJ1-5, with 10 bases identical to TRBD1. Germline V lookup: CDR1 SNHLY, CDR2 FYNNEI. The ends lost 6 bases at V and 9 bases at J; junction bases unmatched: 2. The CDR3 is 12 residues long. The CDR3 nucleotides are TGTGCCAGCAGGGGGGACAGGGGGCCCCAGCATTTT. This sequence encodes CASRGDRGPQHF.

The CDR3 DNA is TGTGCCAGCAGCTTTTACTACAATGAGCAGTTCTTC. This sequence encodes CASSFYYNEQFF. The genes are TRBV7-2 and TRBJ2-1, with unresolved D. CDR3 length equals 12 residues. The germline V gene has CDR1 SGHTA and CDR2 FQGNSA. Trimming shortened V by 3 bases and J by 3 bases, and 3 bases separated the two germline ends.

The CDR3 protein is CASSLYGATDTQYF. CDR3 DNA: TGTGCCAGCAGCTTATATGGGGCCACAGATACGCAGTATTTT. The V call is TRBV7-6, the J call TRBJ2-3, with D maybe TRBD1 (5 bases). The CDR3 contains 14 residues. Per the germline V gene, CDR1 is SGHVS and CDR2 is FNYEAQ. The V gene lost 2 bases and the J gene lost 2 bases, with 8 bases spanning the gap.